These 12 T cell receptor beta chains share one sample of origin, sequenced in a study of T cell changes during pregnancy in multiple sclerosis. Produced via immunoSEQ multiplex PCR; TCRdb's table is partial and in-frame only. The repertoire holds around 60,000 clones, with approximately 93% as singletons. Sequencing used peripheral blood, obtained after pregnancy. The receptors here all came from a female donor with multiple sclerosis, enrolled in a pregnancy study.

V is TRBV15 and J is TRBJ2-1; 9 bases are a match to TRBD2. There are 13 residues in the CDR3. The V gene's germline CDR1 is LNHNV and CDR2 YYDKDF (reference sequence). The V gene end was trimmed by 8 bases and the J gene end by 5 bases; junction bases not matched to a gene: 4. The CDR3 coding sequence is TGTGCCACCCGTTCTAGCGGGAACAATGAGCAGTTCTTC. Translated, it gives CATRSSGNNEQFF.

The V gene is TRBV2, the J gene TRBJ2-7; 11 bases are shared with TRBD2. Germline V gene sequence: CDR1 SNHLY, CDR2 FYNNEI. Trimming at V came to 6 bases and at J to 4 bases, leaving 17 bases not matched to a gene. This CDR3 is 18 amino acids long. CDR3 DNA: TGTGCCAGCAGGGGACTAGCGGCCAGGGGGGATGAGAGGTACGAGCAGTACTTC. It specifies CASRGLAARGDERYEQYF.

The rearrangement links TRBV5-1 to TRBJ2-5; tentative D call: TRBD2 (5 bases). Germline-derived CDR1 and CDR2 are SGHRS and YFSETQ. V lost 6 bases to trimming and J lost 5 bases, with 23 bases between them. This CDR3 contains 16 residues. The CDR3 here is CASTEGSRRALETQYF. DNA for the CDR3: TGCGCCAGCACCGAGGGTAGCCGGCGGGCCCTCGAGACCCAGTACTTC.

The chain uses TRBV5-6 and TRBJ1-1; no definite D call. Germline lookup yields CDR1 SGHDT and CDR2 YYEEEE. This CDR3 has 15 residues. Trimming took 2 bases from V and 2 from J, leaving 13 bases between them. The CDR3 region is CASSFVNARNTEAFF. The CDR3 DNA follows: TGTGCCAGCAGCTTTGTTAACGCGAGAAACACTGAAGCTTTCTTT.

V is TRBV4-1 and J is TRBJ2-1; D remains ambiguous. The CDR3 consists of 15 residues. Trimming removed 0 bases at V and 10 bases at J, with 16 bases between. The germline V gene encodes CDR1 MGHRA and CDR2 YSYEKL. The DNA for the CDR3 is TGCGCCAGCAGCCAAGATCGGTCGGGTACCCTAGAGCAGTTCTTC. This codes for CASSQDRSGTLEQFF.

The chain recombines TRBV11-2 with TRBJ2-3; 10 nucleotides align to TRBD2. Trimming removed 1 base from V and 3 bases from J; junction bases left unmatched: 1. The CDR3 is made up of 15 amino acids. CDR1 and CDR2 (germline): SGHAT, FQNNGV. The CDR3 DNA sequence: TGTGCCAGCAGCTTAGTAGCGGGAGGAACAGATACGCAGTATTTT. It codes for CASSLVAGGTDTQYF. Based on the CDR3 plus reference TRBV11-2 and TRBJ2-3, the full variable domain is EAGVAQSPRYKIIEKRQSVAFWCNPISGHATLYWYQQILGQGPKLLIQFQNNGVVDDSQLPKDRFSAERLKGVDSTLKIQPAKLEDSAVYLCASSLVAGGTDTQYFGPGTRLTVL.

The chain links TRBV10-3 to TRBJ2-5; TRBD1 matches 7 bases. The CDR3 totals 13 residues. Germline V CDR1 and CDR2: ENHRY, SYGVKD. The V gene end was trimmed by 4 bases and the J gene end by 3 bases; junction bases not matched to a gene: 2. CDR3 sequence: CAISGTGEETQYF. Here the CDR3 DNA reads TGTGCCATCAGTGGTACAGGGGAAGAGACCCAGTACTTC.

The V gene is TRBV6-1, the J gene TRBJ1-5, with TRBD1 matching 8 bases. In germline, CDR1 is MNHNS, CDR2 SASEGT. The CDR3 runs 17 residues. The V gene end was trimmed by 0 bases and the J gene end by 4 bases; junction bases not matched to a gene: 8. For the CDR3, the DNA is TGTGCCAGCAGTGAAGCGGGGGGACAGGTGGCGAATCAGCCCCAGCATTTT. It encodes CASSEAGGQVANQPQHF.

The chain recombines TRBV6-1 with TRBJ1-1; D unclear. V was clipped by 4 bases and J by 2 bases, with 11 bases between them. Germline-derived CDR1 and CDR2 are MNHNS and SASEGT. The CDR3 is 14 amino acids. The CDR3 nucleotides read TGTGCCAGCAGTGGTGGGCATTCTAACACTGAAGCTTTCTTT. Its protein product is CASSGGHSNTEAFF.

The gene calls are TRBV18 and TRBJ1-3; possibly TRBD1 for D (6 bases). CDR1 and CDR2 (germline): KGHSH, LQKENI. This CDR3 region has 17 residues. V was clipped by 3 bases and J by 0 bases, with 15 bases between them. CDR3 loop: CASSPIDRSFSGNTIYF. CDR3 nucleotides: TGTGCCAGCTCACCGATAGACAGGTCGTTCTCTGGAAACACCATATATTTT.

The chain recombines TRBV19 with TRBJ1-1; D unclear. The CDR3 loop spans 17 amino acids. Per the germline V gene, CDR1 is LNHDA and CDR2 is SQIVND (reference sequence). V lost 5 bases, J lost 0 bases, and 19 bases lay in between. The CDR3 reads CASSPSGRGGLNTEAFF. For the CDR3, the DNA is TGTGCCAGTAGTCCGTCGGGGAGAGGAGGGCTGAACACTGAAGCTTTCTTT.

The rearrangement uses TRBV6-5 and TRBJ1-1; D remains ambiguous. The V gene's germline CDR1 is MNHEY and CDR2 SVGAGI. Trimming pared 7 bases from V and 1 base from J, leaving 16 bases between. The CDR3 covers 15 residues. CDR3 nucleotide sequence: TGTGCCAGCACCCTCGGAGGAGATTCGAACACTGAAGCTTTCTTT. Residues: CASTLGGDSNTEAFF.